In this sample, the clone carrying this T cell receptor (beta chain) turned up once. Antigen specificity is unknown. V shed 2 bases, J shed 9 bases, and the junction held 15 bases outside the gene matches. Germline CDR1 MNHEY, CDR2 SMNVEV (reference sequence). The CDR3 loop spans 19 amino acids. These data originate in a study of cytomegalovirus exposure and HLA in healthy donors. Overall study: From donors who were HLA-typed, an early data release held about 89 million unique TCRs.

The study's findings and limits: Both high specificity and high sensitivity reportedly marked the classifier's diagnosis of cytomegalovirus status. According to a later analysis, most TCR beta chains associated with CMV appeared HLA-restricted. Altogether, 150 to 200 TCR beta chains were recorded as cytomegalovirus-associated.

Researchers ran the PCR with 60 Vbeta and 13 Jbeta primers. Only in-frame clones appear in the TCRdb table, and some are missing; sequencing was by immunoSEQ multiplex PCR. The repertoire holds 110,000 to 150,000 clones, with about 82% as singletons. The sample consisted of PBMCs. The chain employs TRBV27 and TRBJ2-1; 14 bases map to TRBD2. The receptor's source is a male donor in good health and CMV-seronegative. In nucleotides, the CDR3 is TGTGCCAGCAGTTTAGGGGGACTAGCGGGAGATTATCCAGTGGGTGAGCAGTTCTTC. This translates into CASSLGGLAGDYPVGEQFF.